This T cell receptor (beta chain) was identified during a study of CD8+CD57+ T cells in acquired aplastic anemia. In the study overall: 3.2 ug was the average amount of DNA from sorted CD4+ and CD8+ cells.

Details on this clonotype: No antigen is known for it.

Whoever was chosen for sequencing had shown CD8+CD57+ cell expansion by flow cytometry. Blood was sampled before the patients had received any therapy. Genomic DNA constituted the template upon which TCR beta VDJ and CDR3 profiling was performed. TCRdb passed the reads through MiXCR, listing each CDR3 protein once. The data contain approximately 200,000 distinct CDR3 sequences, under 55% of them singletons. Notes on the study in general: No significant difference in CD8+ Simpson's diversity was found between patients and controls.

The ends lost 4 bases at V and 2 bases at J; junction bases unmatched: 5. The length of the CDR3 is 15 residues. The germline V gene has CDR1 SGHRS and CDR2 YFSETQ. The sample comprised sorted CD4+, CD8+, or CD8+CD57+ T cells (not recorded which) from PBMCs. This chain connects TRBV5-1 to TRBJ2-7; TRBD1 aligns across 11 bases. The receptor's source is a human donor with aplastic anemia. In DNA form, the CDR3 reads TGCGCCAGCAGCAACCGGGACAGGGGGACCTACGAGCAGTACTTC. Protein product: CASSNRDRGTYEQYF.